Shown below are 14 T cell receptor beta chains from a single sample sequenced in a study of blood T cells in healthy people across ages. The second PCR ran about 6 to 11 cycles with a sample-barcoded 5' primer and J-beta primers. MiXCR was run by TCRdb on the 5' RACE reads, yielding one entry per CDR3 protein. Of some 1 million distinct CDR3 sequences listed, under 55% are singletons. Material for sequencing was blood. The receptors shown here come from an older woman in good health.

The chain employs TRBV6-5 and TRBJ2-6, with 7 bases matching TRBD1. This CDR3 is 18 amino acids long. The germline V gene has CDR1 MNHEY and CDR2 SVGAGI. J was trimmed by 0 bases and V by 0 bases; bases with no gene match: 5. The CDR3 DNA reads TGTGCCAGCAGTTACTCGAGGGACAGCCCCTCTGGGGCCAACGTCCTGACTTTC. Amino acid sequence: CASSYSRDSPSGANVLTF.

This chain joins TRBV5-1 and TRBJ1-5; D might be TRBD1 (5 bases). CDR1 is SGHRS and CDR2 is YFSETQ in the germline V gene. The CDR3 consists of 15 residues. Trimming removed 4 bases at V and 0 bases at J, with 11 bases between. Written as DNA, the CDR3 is TGCGCCAGCAGCCCAGGGACGTATAGCAATCAGCCCCAGCATTTT. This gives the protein CASSPGTYSNQPQHF.

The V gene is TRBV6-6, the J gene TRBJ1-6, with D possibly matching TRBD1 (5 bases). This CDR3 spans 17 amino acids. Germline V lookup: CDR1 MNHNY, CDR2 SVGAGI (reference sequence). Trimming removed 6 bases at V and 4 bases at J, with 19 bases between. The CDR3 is CASRGRVGGEYNSPLHF. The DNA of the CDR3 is TGTGCCAGCAGAGGCAGGGTAGGCGGAGAGTATAATTCACCCCTCCACTTT.

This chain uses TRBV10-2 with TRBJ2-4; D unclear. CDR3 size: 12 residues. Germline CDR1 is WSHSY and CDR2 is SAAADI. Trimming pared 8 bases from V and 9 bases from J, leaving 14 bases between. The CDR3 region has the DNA TGCGCCAGCGGTCCGGTGTTAGGCATTCAGTACTTC. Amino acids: CASGPVLGIQYF.

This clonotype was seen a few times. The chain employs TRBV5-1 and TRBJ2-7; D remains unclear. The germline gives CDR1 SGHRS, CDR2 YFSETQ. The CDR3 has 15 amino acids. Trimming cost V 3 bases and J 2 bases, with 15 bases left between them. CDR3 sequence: CASSWTPAATYEQYF. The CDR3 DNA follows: TGCGCCAGCAGCTGGACGCCGGCAGCTACCTACGAGCAGTACTTC.

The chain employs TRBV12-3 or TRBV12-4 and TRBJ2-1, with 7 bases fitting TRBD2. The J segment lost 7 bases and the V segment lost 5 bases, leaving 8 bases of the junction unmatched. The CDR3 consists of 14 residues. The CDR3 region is CASSRSGEANEQFF. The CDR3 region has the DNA TGTGCCAGCAGTCGAAGCGGGGAGGCGAATGAGCAGTTCTTC.

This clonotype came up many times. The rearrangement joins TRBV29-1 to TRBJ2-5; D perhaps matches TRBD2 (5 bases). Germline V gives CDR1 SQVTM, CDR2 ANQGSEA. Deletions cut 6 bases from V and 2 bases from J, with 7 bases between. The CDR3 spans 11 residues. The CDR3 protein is CSVDFQETQYF. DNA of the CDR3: TGCAGCGTGGACTTTCAAGAGACCCAGTACTTC.

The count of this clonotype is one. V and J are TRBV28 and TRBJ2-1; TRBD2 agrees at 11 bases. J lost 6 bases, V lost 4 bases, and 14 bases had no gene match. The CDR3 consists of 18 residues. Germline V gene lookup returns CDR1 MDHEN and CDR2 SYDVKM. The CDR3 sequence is CASSSNLSSGRRVNEQFF. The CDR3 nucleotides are TGTGCCAGCAGTTCCAATCTTTCTAGCGGGAGGAGGGTCAATGAGCAGTTCTTC.

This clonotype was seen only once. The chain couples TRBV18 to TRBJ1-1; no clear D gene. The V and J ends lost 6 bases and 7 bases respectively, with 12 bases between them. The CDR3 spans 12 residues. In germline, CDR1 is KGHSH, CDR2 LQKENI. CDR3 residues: CASSPGLDEAFF. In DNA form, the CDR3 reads TGTGCCAGCTCTCCCGGACTCGATGAAGCTTTCTTT.

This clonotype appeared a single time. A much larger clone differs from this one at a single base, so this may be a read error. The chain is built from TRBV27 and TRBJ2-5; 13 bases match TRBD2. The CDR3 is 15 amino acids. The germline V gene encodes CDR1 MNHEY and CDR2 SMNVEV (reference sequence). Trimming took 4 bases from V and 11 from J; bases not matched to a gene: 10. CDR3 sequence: CASSSWTSGSDEQYF. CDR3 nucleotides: TGTGCCAGCAGTTCGTGGACTAGCGGGAGTGATGAGCAGTACTTC.

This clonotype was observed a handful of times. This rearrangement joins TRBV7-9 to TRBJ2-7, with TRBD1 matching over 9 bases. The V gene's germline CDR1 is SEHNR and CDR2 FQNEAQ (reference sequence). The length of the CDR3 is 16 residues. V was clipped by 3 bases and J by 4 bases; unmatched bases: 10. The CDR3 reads CASSLHNRGLTYEQYF. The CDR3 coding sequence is TGTGCCAGCAGCTTGCACAACAGGGGGCTTACGTACGAGCAGTACTTC.

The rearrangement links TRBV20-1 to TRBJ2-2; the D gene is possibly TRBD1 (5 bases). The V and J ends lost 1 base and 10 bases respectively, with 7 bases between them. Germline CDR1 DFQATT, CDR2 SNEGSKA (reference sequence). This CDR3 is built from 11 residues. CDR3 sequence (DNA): TGCAGTGCTAGAGGACAGAAGGAGCTGTTTTTT. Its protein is CSARGQKELFF.

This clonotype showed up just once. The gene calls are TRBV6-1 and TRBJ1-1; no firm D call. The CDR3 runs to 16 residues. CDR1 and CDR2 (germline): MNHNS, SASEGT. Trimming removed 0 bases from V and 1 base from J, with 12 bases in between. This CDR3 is CASSEAPGKWNTEAFF. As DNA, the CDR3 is TGTGCCAGCAGTGAAGCGCCGGGAAAATGGAACACTGAAGCTTTCTTT.

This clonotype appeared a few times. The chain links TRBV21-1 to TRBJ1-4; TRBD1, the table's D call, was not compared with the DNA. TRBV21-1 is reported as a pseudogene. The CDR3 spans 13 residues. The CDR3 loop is CASGGPGGEKLFF. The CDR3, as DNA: TGTGCCAGCGGCGGTCCAGGGGGAGAAAAACTGTTTTTT.